This TCR beta chain came from a study of cytomegalovirus exposure and HLA in healthy donors. Vbeta (60) and Jbeta (13) primers were used in the PCR. TCRdb's table, derived via immunoSEQ multiplex PCR, lists solely in-frame clones and lacks some. The table for this sample gives under 65,000 clones. This TCR was sampled from a young woman in good health and CMV-seropositive. Source material: PBMCs.

The CDR3 bases are TGTGCCTGGAGTGGGACAGGGGAAGATCAGCCCCAGCATTTT. This translates into CAWSGTGEDQPQHF. The rearrangement links TRBV30 to TRBJ1-5; 9 bases agree with TRBD1. The V segment lost 1 base and the J segment 5 bases; nucleotides outside the gene matches: 3. In germline, CDR1 is GTSNPN, CDR2 SVGIG (reference sequence). This CDR3 region has 14 residues.